Presented here are 19 T cell receptor beta chains from one specimen sequenced in a study of blood T cells in healthy people across ages (dated by TCRdb to the mid-2010s). Library preparation employed 5' RACE. The sequencer listed for this sample is Illumina HiSeq 2500. A second PCR of roughly 7 to 12 cycles was run with a J-beta primer mix and a sample-barcoded 5' primer. The public reads were run again by TCRdb, first through fastp at Q25 and then through MiXCR, and only productive beta chains were kept. Under each unique CDR3 protein, matching rows form one entry showing the most common genes and DNA. The sample profile shows 1.5 million to 2 million distinct CDR3 sequences; 49% of them were found once. The ten largest clones add up to approximately 2% of the sample. The sample was blood. Every receptor here comes from a woman between 40 and 50 years old in good health.

The rearrangement joins TRBV27 to TRBJ2-1; TRBD2 matches 9 bases. The CDR3 runs to 15 residues. J was trimmed by 9 bases and V by 7 bases; bases with no gene match: 13. Germline CDR1 MNHEY, CDR2 SMNVEV (reference sequence). The CDR3 bases are TGTGCCAGCACCTGGGGCGGGGGGGCCCTTGGTGAGCAGTTCTTC. Amino acids: CASTWGGGALGEQFF.

The CDR3 DNA reads TGTGCCAGCAGTGAGAACAGCCAGCAGTTCTTC. It translates to CASSENSQQFF. This chain joins TRBV6-2 or TRBV6-3 and TRBJ2-1, with D hard to call. Germline values: CDR1 MNHEY, CDR2 SVGEGT. CDR3 length equals 11 residues. Trimming stripped 5 bases from V and 11 bases from J, with 10 bases between.

V is TRBV4-1 and J is TRBJ2-2; TRBD2 is a possible D gene (5 bases). This CDR3 comprises 15 residues. The germline V gene has CDR1 MGHRA and CDR2 YSYEKL. V dropped 0 bases and J dropped 5 bases, with 10 bases sitting between them. CDR3 region: CASSQDSGGTGELFF. CDR3 DNA sequence: TGCGCCAGCAGCCAAGATTCTGGAGGTACCGGGGAGCTGTTTTTT.

In its sample, this clonotype was seen a few times. The rearrangement joins TRBV29-1 to TRBJ1-5; D is possibly TRBD1 (5 bases). The CDR3 spans 12 residues. V was shortened by 4 bases and J by 5 bases, with 9 bases between the two germline ends. In germline, CDR1 is SQVTM, CDR2 ANQGSEA. The CDR3 bases are TGCAGCGTTGCCCAGGGAGATCAGCCCCAGCATTTT. It translates to CSVAQGDQPQHF.

DNA of the CDR3: TGCAGCGTTCCGGCAGGGGGCCCGGATACGCAGTATTTT. This encodes CSVPAGGPDTQYF. This chain links TRBV29-1 with TRBJ2-3; TRBD1 matches at 8 bases. V was clipped by 5 bases and J by 6 bases; unmatched bases: 7. Per the germline V gene, CDR1 is SQVTM and CDR2 is ANQGSEA. The CDR3 is 13 amino acids.

The chain employs TRBV6-2 or TRBV6-3 and TRBJ1-2; TRBD1 is a possible D gene (6 bases). The CDR3 sequence is 13 residues long. Deletions cut 6 bases from V and 3 bases from J, with 11 bases between. Germline CDR1 MNHEY, CDR2 SVGEGT. The CDR3 loop is CASRHPGDYGYTF. The CDR3 bases are TGTGCCAGCAGGCACCCAGGGGACTATGGCTACACCTTC.

This clonotype was observed many times. The gene calls are TRBV6-2 or TRBV6-3 and TRBJ2-5; no firm D call. V gave up 6 bases and J gave up 2 bases, with 10 bases separating them. In germline, CDR1 is MNHEY, CDR2 SVGEGT. The CDR3 covers 13 residues. The DNA for the CDR3 is TGTGCCAGCAGCCGCGACTTACAAGAGACCCAGTACTTC. Its translation is CASSRDLQETQYF.

This rearrangement joins TRBV16 to TRBJ1-5; D not resolved. V lost 3 bases and J 1 base, leaving 10 bases between the germline ends. Germline lookup yields CDR1 KGHSY and CDR2 FQNENV. The CDR3 has 15 residues. The CDR3 bases are TGTGCCAGCAGCCATGGAGAAGGGAGCAATCAGCCCCAGCATTTT. Its protein product is CASSHGEGSNQPQHF.

The gene calls are TRBV24-1 and TRBJ2-3; TRBD2 agrees at 7 bases. The V gene end was trimmed by 0 bases and the J gene end by 2 bases; junction bases not matched to a gene: 7. The CDR3 extends over 17 amino acids. The germline gives CDR1 KGHDR, CDR2 SFDVKD. CDR3: CATSDLPGAGDTDTQYF. The DNA of the CDR3 is TGTGCCACCAGTGATTTGCCCGGGGCGGGGGACACAGATACGCAGTATTTT.

The chain recombines TRBV6-1 with TRBJ2-1, with 7 bases lining up with TRBD1. The length of the CDR3 is 15 residues. The V and J ends lost 6 bases and 4 bases, in that order; junction bases with no gene match: 9. CDR1 and CDR2 from the germline V gene are MNHNS and SASEGT. The CDR3 loop reads CASRSDRVGYNEQFF. As DNA, the CDR3 is TGTGCCAGCAGATCTGACAGGGTAGGGTACAATGAGCAGTTCTTC.

This clonotype was found a few times. The rearrangement joins TRBV7-6 to TRBJ2-7; D unclear. The germline CDR1 and CDR2 sequences are SGHVS and FNYEAQ. The CDR3 contains 15 residues. V was pared by 2 bases and J by 3 bases, with 14 bases between. The CDR3, as DNA: TGTGCCAGCAGCTTAAGGCGACATCAAATCTACGAGCAGTACTTC. Translated: CASSLRRHQIYEQYF.

A few counts support this clonotype. The V gene is TRBV3-1, the J gene TRBJ2-1; D is perhaps TRBD2 (6 bases). Trimming shortened V by 6 bases and J by 9 bases, and 24 bases separated the two germline ends. From germline, CDR1 is LGHDT and CDR2 YNNKEL (reference sequence). The CDR3 contains 16 residues. The CDR3 reads CASRSWGETLPGEQFF. In nucleotides, the CDR3 is TGTGCCAGCAGATCTTGGGGGGAAACCCTCCCGGGTGAGCAGTTCTTC.

The V and J genes are TRBV5-1 and TRBJ2-1; 8 bases align to TRBD2. The trim removed 0 bases at V and 10 bases at J, leaving 9 bases unmatched. The CDR3 has 15 residues. The germline V gene encodes CDR1 SGHRS and CDR2 YFSETQ. CDR3 residues: CASSLEVAGLGEQFF. CDR3 bases: TGCGCCAGCAGCTTGGAAGTAGCGGGGCTAGGCGAGCAGTTCTTC.

The genes are TRBV28 and TRBJ1-2; 12 nucleotides align to TRBD1. CDR1 is MDHEN and CDR2 is SYDVKM in the germline V gene. The CDR3 is made up of 14 amino acids. V dropped 6 bases and J dropped 7; count of bases not matched to a gene: 6. The CDR3 sequence: CASSPGTGGGGYTF. CDR3 sequence (DNA): TGTGCCAGCAGCCCCGGGACAGGGGGCGGTGGCTACACCTTC.

The chain links TRBV20-1 to TRBJ2-5; 8 bases map to TRBD2. With 3 bases clipped from V and 3 bases from J, the junction kept 6 bases outside the gene matches. Germline lookup yields CDR1 DFQATT and CDR2 SNEGSKA (reference sequence). This CDR3 comprises 14 residues. In DNA, the CDR3 is TGCAGTGCTAGGTTCGGCGGGGGGAAAGAGACCCAGTACTTC. Translating it yields CSARFGGGKETQYF.

Worth noting for this clonotype: This clone may be a read error of a much larger clone one base away. The V gene is TRBV6-2 or TRBV6-3, the J gene TRBJ2-7, with 10 positions matching TRBD2. The germline V gene encodes CDR1 MNHEY and CDR2 SVGEGT. CDR3 length: 14 amino acids. The CDR3 coding sequence is TGTGCCAGCAAGCGGACTAGCGGCTCCTGCGAGCAGTACTTC. Translation gives CASKRTSGSCEQYF.

This clonotype showed up just a few times. This chain joins TRBV3-1 and TRBJ2-1; possible D gene TRBD1, 5 bases. The CDR3 contains 17 residues. The V gene lost 3 bases and the J gene lost 0 bases, with 15 bases spanning the gap. The germline gives CDR1 LGHDT, CDR2 YNNKEL (reference sequence). The CDR3 reads CASSHPLKGFSYNEQFF. CDR3 nucleotides: TGTGCCAGCAGCCATCCCCTGAAGGGGTTCTCCTACAATGAGCAGTTCTTC.

This clonotype has just a few counts. This chain joins TRBV7-2 and TRBJ2-3; 8 bases agree with TRBD2. CDR1 and CDR2 from the germline V gene are SGHTA and FQGNSA. The CDR3 spans 16 residues. Trimming took 5 bases from V and 1 from J; bases not matched to a gene: 8. CDR3 region: CASSMSGTRGTDTQYF. The CDR3 coding sequence is TGTGCCAGCAGCATGTCCGGGACTAGAGGCACAGATACGCAGTATTTT.

This clonotype was seen a few times. The chain couples TRBV28 to TRBJ2-3, with 10 bases identical to TRBD1. J gave up 5 bases and V 6 bases, and 8 bases lay outside the gene matches. This CDR3 region has 15 residues. Germline V lookup: CDR1 MDHEN, CDR2 SYDVKM. The CDR3 DNA sequence: TGTGCCAGCAGCCACGGACAGGGGGAGGTAGATACGCAGTATTTT. Protein: CASSHGQGEVDTQYF.